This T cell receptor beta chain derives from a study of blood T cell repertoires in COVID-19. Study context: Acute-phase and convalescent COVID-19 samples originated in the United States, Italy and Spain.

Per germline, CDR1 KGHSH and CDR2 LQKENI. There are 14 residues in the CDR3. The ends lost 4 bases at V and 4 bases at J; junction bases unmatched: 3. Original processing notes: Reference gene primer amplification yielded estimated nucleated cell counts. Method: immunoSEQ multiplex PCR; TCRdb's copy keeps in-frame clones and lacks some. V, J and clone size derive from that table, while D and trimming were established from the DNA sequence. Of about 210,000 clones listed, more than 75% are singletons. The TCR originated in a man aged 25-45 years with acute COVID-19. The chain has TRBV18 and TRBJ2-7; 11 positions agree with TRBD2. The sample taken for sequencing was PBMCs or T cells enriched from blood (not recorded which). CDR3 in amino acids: CASSRASGGYEQYF. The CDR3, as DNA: TGTGCCAGCTCACGCGCTAGCGGGGGGTACGAGCAGTACTTC. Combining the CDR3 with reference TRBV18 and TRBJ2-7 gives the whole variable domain NAGVMQNPRHLVRRRGQEARLRCSPMKGHSHVYWYRQLPEEGLKFMVYLQKENIIDESGMPKERFSAEFPKEGPSILRIQQVVRGDSAAYFCASSRASGGYEQYFGPGTRLTVT.